This record covers a single T cell receptor beta chain. This entry is derived from a study of blood T cell repertoires in COVID-19. In the study overall: Sources were T cells, B-cell-depleted T cells, or PBMCs; the material itself was cDNA or gDNA.

Study processing details: By means of reference gene primer amplification, nucleated cell counts were estimated. Generated by immunoSEQ multiplex PCR, the TCRdb table keeps only in-frame clones and is missing some. V and J calls plus clone size are reproduced from that table; the DNA served to infer D and trimming. The data hold 65,000 to 90,000 clones, with more than 70% observed a single time. The J segment lost 3 bases and the V segment lost 4 bases, leaving 1 base of the junction unmatched. The CDR3 loop spans 12 amino acids. Germline CDR1 and CDR2: GTSNPN and SVGIG (reference sequence). This receptor was identified in a man aged 70-80 years with active or convalescent COVID-19. The chain couples TRBV30 to TRBJ1-2; 8 nucleotides align to TRBD1. Sample: peripheral blood. The CDR3 protein is CAWTGGDYGYTF. The CDR3 DNA reads TGTGCCTGGACAGGGGGCGACTATGGCTACACCTTC. The variable domain in full, completed from reference TRBV30 and TRBJ1-2, reads SQTIHQWPATLVQPVGSPLSLECTVEGTSNPNLYWYRQAAGRGLQLLFYSVGIGQISSEVPQNLSASRPQDRQFILSSKKLLLSDSGFYLCAWTGGDYGYTFGSGTRLTVV.